These T cell receptor beta chains were read from a single sample in a study of CD8 T cells in ankylosing spondylitis. TCRdb redid the calling of the 5' RACE reads with MiXCR, one entry per CDR3 protein. The data hold roughly 440,000 distinct CDR3 sequences, with roughly 15% observed a single time. The sample comprised blood, either unsorted or a sorted T cell fraction (not recorded which). Every receptor here comes from a male donor with ankylosing spondylitis. Each CDR3 is given with its conserved first and last residue. A D gene is named only where the DNA matches it firmly. Clone size, where shown, is once, few, many, or a class for clones that have expanded.

NA	TRBV24-1	few	TRBJ2-1	TGTGCCACCAGTGACCGAACCGGGAGCTACAATGAGCAGTTCTTC	CATSDRTGSYNEQFF
TRBD2	TRBV27	NA	TRBJ2-7	TGTGCCAGCAGTTTAATAGCGGGGGCAACCCACGAGCAGTACTTC	CASSLIAGATHEQYF
NA	TRBV20-1	many	TRBJ2-7	TGCAGTGCTACAGGGACTGGAGGGTGGGAGCAGTACTTC	CSATGTGGWEQYF
TRBD1	TRBV7-9	many	TRBJ1-2	TGTGCCAGCAGCTTAGCGCTGGGACAGGGTTATGGCTACACCTTC	CASSLALGQGYGYTF
NA	TRBV20-1	few	TRBJ1-6	TGCAGTGGAAAGGGGGGTAATTCACCCCTCCACTTT	CSGKGGNSPLHF
NA	TRBV20-1	few	TRBJ1-1	TGCAGTGCCCCCGGGTCGGACACTGAAGCTTTCTTT	CSAPGSDTEAFF
NA	TRBV19	NA	TRBJ1-6	TGTGCCAGTAAACTAGCGTCAGGAGGGAATTCACCCCTCCACTTT	CASKLASGGNSPLHF
NA	TRBV11-2	NA	TRBJ2-1	TGTGCCAGCAGCTTAGATGATTGGGATGAGCAGTTCTTC	CASSLDDWDEQFF
NA	TRBV12-3/TRBV12-4	many	TRBJ2-2	TGTGCCAGCAGTTTGCAGTCGGGTAGTAGCGGGGAGCTGTTTTTT	CASSLQSGSSGELFF
TRBD2	TRBV28	few	TRBJ2-7	TGTGCCAGCAGTTTAATGCGGGGGTCCTACGAGCAGTACTTC	CASSLMRGSYEQYF
NA	TRBV12-3/TRBV12-4	many	TRBJ1-2	TGTGCCAGCAGTTCGTCGGACCGAGGCTACACCTTC	CASSSSDRGYTF
TRBD1	TRBV24-1	many	TRBJ2-1	TGTGCCACCAGTTCAAGTACAGGGGACTACAATGAGCAGTTCTTC	CATSSSTGDYNEQFF
TRBD2	TRBV6-1	few	TRBJ2-1	TGTGCCAGCAGTCGCAAGGGGCGCGGGGGGGCGTCCTACAATGAGCAGTTCTTC	CASSRKGRGGASYNEQFF
NA	TRBV20-1	NA	TRBJ1-1	TGCAGTGCTAGAAAGACAGGCAAAGCTTTCTTT	CSARKTGKAFF
NA	TRBV18	NA	TRBJ1-1	TGTGCCAGCTCACCAGTCAAAATCGGGGAAGCTTTCTTT	CASSPVKIGEAFF
NA	TRBV7-2	many	TRBJ2-7	TGTGCCAGCAGCCTGACTACCTACGAGCAGTACTTC	CASSLTTYEQYF
TRBD2	TRBV15	few	TRBJ2-1	TGTGCCACCAGCAGAGTGGTCGTGGCTAGCGGGCACAATGAGCAGTTCTTC	CATSRVVVASGHNEQFF